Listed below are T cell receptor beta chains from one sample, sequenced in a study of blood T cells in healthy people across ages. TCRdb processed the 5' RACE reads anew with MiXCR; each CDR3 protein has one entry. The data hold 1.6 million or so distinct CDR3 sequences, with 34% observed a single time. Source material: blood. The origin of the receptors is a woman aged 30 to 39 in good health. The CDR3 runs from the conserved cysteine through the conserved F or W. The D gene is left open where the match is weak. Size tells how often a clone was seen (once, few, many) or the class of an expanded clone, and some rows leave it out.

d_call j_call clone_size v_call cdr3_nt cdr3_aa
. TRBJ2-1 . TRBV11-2 TGTGCCAGCAGCTTAGATCGGCACAATGAGCAGTTCTTC CASSLDRHNEQFF
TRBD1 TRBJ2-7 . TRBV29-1 TGCAGCGTTCCAGGGACAGGGGGCTACGAGCAGTACTTC CSVPGTGGYEQYF
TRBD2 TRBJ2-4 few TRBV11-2 TGTGCCAGCAGCCCTGACGACAGCCGACTCGGAGGGAGGGAGCAGTACTTC CASSPDDSRLGGREQYF
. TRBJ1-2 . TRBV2 TGTGCCAGCAGTCCGGGGCCCACGGGCGGCTACACCTTC CASSPGPTGGYTF
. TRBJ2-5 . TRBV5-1 TGCGCCAGCAGGACAGCCCAAGAGACCCAGTACTTC CASRTAQETQYF
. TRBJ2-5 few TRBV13 TGTGCCAGCAGCTGGGGGGAATTTAGAGAGACCCAGTACTTC CASSWGEFRETQYF
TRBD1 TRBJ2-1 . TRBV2 TGTGCCAGTCACACTCGGACAGGGAAAAATGAGCAGTTCTTC CASHTRTGKNEQFF
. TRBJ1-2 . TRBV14 TGTGCCAGCAGCCAAGTTTTAGGACAGAACTATGGCTACACCTTC CASSQVLGQNYGYTF
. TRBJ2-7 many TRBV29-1 TGCAGCGTTGAGGACTACTTATACGAGCAGTACTTC CSVEDYLYEQYF
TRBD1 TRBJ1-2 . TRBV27 TGTGCCAGCAGTTTTCTCGGGACAGGAAAATCAAACTATGGCTACACCTTC CASSFLGTGKSNYGYTF
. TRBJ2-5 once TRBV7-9 TGTGCCACCACCCAGGCGGCCGGATGGGAGACCCAGTACTTC CATTQAAGWETQYF
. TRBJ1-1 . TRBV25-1 TGTGCCAGCAGCAAAGGGGCTAGCACTGAAGCTTTCTTT CASSKGASTEAFF
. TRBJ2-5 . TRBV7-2 TGTGCCAGCAGCCCCGGGACACCCTTCCATGGGGAGACCCAGTACTTC CASSPGTPFHGETQYF
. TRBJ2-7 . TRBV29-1 TGCAGCGTTGAAGTGAGCGGCAGGCCCTACGAGCAGTACTTC CSVEVSGRPYEQYF
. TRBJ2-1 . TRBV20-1 TGCAATGCTAGAGATAGGTTTAATGAGCAGTTCTTC CNARDRFNEQFF
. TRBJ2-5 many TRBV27 TGTGCCAGCAGAACGGGATACCAAGAGACCCAGTACTTC CASRTGYQETQYF
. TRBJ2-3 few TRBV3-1 TGTGCCAGCAGCCAAGGGACATACCTGCTCGATACGCAGTATTTT CASSQGTYLLDTQYF
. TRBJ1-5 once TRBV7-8 TGTGCCAGCAGCTTAGGGGGCGTGGGGACTCAGCCCCAGCATTTT CASSLGGVGTQPQHF
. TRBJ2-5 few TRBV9 TGTGCCAGCAGCGTAGAAGGGCGCGATGAGACCCAGTACTTC CASSVEGRDETQYF
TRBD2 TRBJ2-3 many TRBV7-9 TGTGCCAGCAGCCCCCAGGGACTAGCGGCAGATACGCAGTATTTT CASSPQGLAADTQYF
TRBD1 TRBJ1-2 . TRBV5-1 TGCGCCAGCAGGGGATACCGGGACAGGGGAAGTAACTATGGCTACACCTTC CASRGYRDRGSNYGYTF